Listed here is a single TCR beta chain. PCR involved 60 Vbeta and 13 Jbeta primers. Using immunoSEQ multiplex PCR, the repertoire was profiled, and TCRdb retains in-frame clones only, with some absent. The repertoire consists of approximately 120,000 clones, with 78% occurring once and the leading ten covering around 5.8%. This entry comes from a study of cytomegalovirus exposure and HLA in healthy donors. On the study more broadly: The Caucasian-associated ancestry cluster held roughly 78% of around 380 genotyped donors.

The CDR3 totals 15 residues. V lost 3 bases to trimming and J lost 4 bases, with 14 bases between them. Per the germline V gene, CDR1 is LNHDA and CDR2 is SQIVND (reference sequence). The sample comprised PBMCs. The clonotype originates from a woman aged 40 to 50 in good health and CMV-seronegative. V usage is TRBV19 and J usage is TRBJ2-3, with a possible D match to TRBD1 (6 bases). DNA of the CDR3: TGTGCCAGTAGTATTGCGGGTGGGGGCCCAGATACGCAGTATTTT. It yields the protein CASSIAGGGPDTQYF.